One and the same sample provided the 10 T cell receptor beta chains below, sequenced in a study of beta chain features in type 1 diabetes (dated 2018 in TCRdb). Libraries were made using the immunoSEQ multiplex PCR assay. The High Capacity cDNA Reverse Transcription Kit was used to reverse transcribe all of the isolated RNA, meaning that expressed TCRB transcripts were what got sequenced. TCRdb holds this immuneACCESS table with in-frame rearrangements only. Some clones are missing; in checked studies, unresolved V genes explain under half, and the rest has no known cause. In this sample the table shows under 90,000 clones, roughly 34% of which occur a single time. The top ten hold 0.45% of the sample. The sequencing input was stem cell memory CD4+ T cells from blood. The intended sense of this specimen's cell subset or site label: stem cell-like memory CD4+ T cells. These receptors were obtained from a woman aged 18-30 years in good health.

This clone has just a few counts. The chain is built from TRBV28 and TRBJ2-3; the D gene is possibly TRBD2 (7 bases). This CDR3 comprises 13 residues. CDR1 is MDHEN, CDR2 SYDVKM, per germline. V shed 3 bases and J shed 7 bases, with 11 bases lying between them. The CDR3 DNA reads TGTGCCAGCAGTTTTGGGGGGGGCAATACGCAGTATTTT. Translation: CASSFGGGNTQYF.

CDR3 bases: TGTGCCAGTAGCCCGACAGGACCTTACTATGGCTACACCTTC. It is translated as CASSPTGPYYGYTF. The chain is built from TRBV19 and TRBJ1-2, with D perhaps TRBD1 (6 bases). V dropped 6 bases and J dropped 3 bases, with 14 bases sitting between them. The germline V gene encodes CDR1 LNHDA and CDR2 SQIVND (reference sequence). The CDR3 length is 14 residues.

The chain employs TRBV4-3 and TRBJ1-6; D is perhaps TRBD1 (5 bases). The CDR3 covers 14 residues. Germline V gene lookup returns CDR1 LGHNA and CDR2 YSLEER. V lost 8 bases and J 10 bases, leaving 18 bases between the germline ends. In DNA form, the CDR3 reads TGCGCCAGCCGCGACGTCGGGGGTCTGTCACCCCTCCACTTT. It codes for CASRDVGGLSPLHF.

This sequence joins TRBV6-5 and TRBJ1-5; perhaps TRBD1 as D (6 bases). Trimming took 6 bases from V and 4 from J, leaving 16 bases between them. Germline V gene sequence: CDR1 MNHEY, CDR2 SVGAGI. CDR3 size: 15 residues. This CDR3 reads CASRPTGSGNQPQHF. For the CDR3, the DNA is TGTGCCAGCAGGCCCACAGGGAGTGGAAATCAGCCCCAGCATTTT.

The rearrangement uses TRBV5-1 and TRBJ2-5; D is possibly TRBD2 (5 bases). The germline V gene has CDR1 SGHRS and CDR2 YFSETQ. V was shortened by 4 bases and J by 5 bases, with 15 bases between the two germline ends. This CDR3 region has 14 residues. CDR3 coding DNA: TGCGCCAGCAGCCCGAACCTAGCTGGGGAGACCCAGTACTTC. Its translation: CASSPNLAGETQYF.

Turning to this clone: This likely comes from a read error, as the CDR3 has no conserved phenylalanine or tryptophan at its end. It is unclear where the CDR3 begins or ends on the DNA, so no DNA is shown, and the CDR3 is as TCRdb lists it. The chain links TRBV30 to TRBJ1-6. The CDR3 is made up of 11 amino acids, end residues included. Germline CDR1 reads GTSNPN; CDR2 reads SVGIG (reference sequence). The CDR3: CAWSVGGVLRL.

This clone has a handful of counts. The V call is TRBV11-2, the J call TRBJ2-1; TRBD2 aligns across 8 bases. CDR1 and CDR2 from the germline V gene are SGHAT and FQNNGV. V lost 5 bases, J lost 7 bases, and 10 bases stayed unmatched. The CDR3 runs to 15 residues. The CDR3, as DNA: TGTGCCAGCAGCAGAGTAGCGGGAAGAAAAAATGAGCAGTTCTTC. Protein sequence: CASSRVAGRKNEQFF.

V usage is TRBV6-5 and J usage is TRBJ1-5, with a weak D call TRBD1 (5 bases). V shed 4 bases and J shed 5 bases, with 15 bases lying between them. CDR1 MNHEY and CDR2 SVGAGI come from the germline V gene. This CDR3 has 15 amino acids. CDR3 loop: CASSLTNQGDQPQHF. CDR3 bases: TGTGCCAGCAGTTTGACGAATCAAGGGGATCAGCCCCAGCATTTT.

The sample holds a few counts of this clone. This chain links TRBV7-2 with TRBJ2-5; D possibly corresponds to TRBD1 (5 bases). V gave up 5 bases and J gave up 4 bases, with 11 bases separating them. Germline values: CDR1 SGHTA, CDR2 FQGNSA. The CDR3 runs 13 residues. Here the CDR3 DNA reads TGTGCCAGCAGCGAGGTGGGGCCAGAGACCCAGTACTTC. Translated, it gives CASSEVGPETQYF.

V is TRBV7-2 and J is TRBJ2-3; a weak D match, TRBD1 (6 bases). Germline CDR1 SGHTA, CDR2 FQGNSA. CDR3 size: 17 residues. Trimming shortened V by 2 bases and J by 0 bases, and 15 bases separated the two germline ends. CDR3 nucleotides: TGTGCCAGCAGCTTAAGGTTCTGGGGGCAGAGCACAGATACGCAGTATTTT. It yields the protein CASSLRFWGQSTDTQYF.